This T cell receptor (beta chain) originates from a study of blood T cells in healthy people across ages. With 8 bases clipped from V and 3 bases from J, the junction kept 13 bases outside the gene matches. Per the germline V gene, CDR1 is MNHNY and CDR2 is SVGAGI (reference sequence). The CDR3 spans 17 residues. Through a sample-barcoded 5' primer and a J-beta primer mix, a second PCR was run for roughly 7 to 12 cycles. TCRdb passed the 5' RACE reads through MiXCR, listing each CDR3 protein once. The data show some 1,800,000 distinct CDR3 sequences, with around 40% seen just once and more than 20% held by the top ten.

Source material: blood. J is TRBJ2-1 and V is TRBV6-6; the match to TRBD2 covers 10 bases. This clonotype originated in a human donor in good health. In DNA form, the CDR3 reads TGTGCCAGCTTTGATTGGGATCTAGCGGGGGACTACAATGAGCAGTTCTTC. Residues: CASFDWDLAGDYNEQFF.